This T cell receptor (beta chain) was retrieved from a study of blood T cell repertoires in COVID-19. CDR1 and CDR2 (germline): SGDLS, YYNGEE. The CDR3 is made up of 15 amino acids. V lost 3 bases and J lost 3, with 16 bases in between. Sequencing was performed with immunoSEQ multiplex PCR; in TCRdb, only in-frame clones are kept and a portion is missing. The sample contains around 400,000 clones, roughly nine tenths of which appear only once. Participants were placed into cohorts based on the clinical history they reported. Cohort 3 donors counted as recovered after two negative PCRs, clearance, or resolved symptoms.

The chain couples TRBV9 to TRBJ2-7, with D tentatively TRBD2 (5 bases). Specimen: PBMCs or T cells enriched from blood (not recorded which). The clonotype was recovered from a woman aged 25 to 39 who had recovered from COVID-19. CDR3 nucleotide sequence: TGTGCCAGCAGCGCCCAACCCGGACTCCACTACGAGCAGTACTTC. The encoded protein is CASSAQPGLHYEQYF.